These T cell receptor beta chains were read from a single sample in a study of blood T cell repertoires in COVID-19. The table came from immunoSEQ multiplex PCR; TCRdb's copy has only in-frame clones and leaves some out. This sample has some 200,000 clones; about 90% occur once, and the top ten carry 6.5% to 9%. Sequencing was carried out using PBMCs or T cells enriched from blood (not recorded which). The source of these receptors is a woman aged 18-29 years who had recovered from COVID-19. The CDR3 runs from the conserved cysteine through the conserved F or W. A D gene is named only where the DNA matches it firmly. Size values are once, few and many counts, or a class for expanded clones, and some rows have none.

V	J	size	D	CDR3	DNA
TRBV7-9	TRBJ1-4	NA	NA	CASSSTGPEKLFF	TGTGCCAGCAGCTCGACAGGCCCCGAAAAACTGTTTTTT
TRBV30	TRBJ1-5	NA	NA	CAWSVEGNQPQHF	TGTGCCTGGAGTGTAGAGGGAAATCAGCCCCAGCATTTT
TRBV9	TRBJ2-2	NA	NA	CASSVKSRVYTGELFF	TGTGCCAGCAGCGTAAAATCCAGGGTGTACACCGGGGAGCTGTTTTTT
TRBV3-1/TRBV3-2	TRBJ2-2	NA	NA	CASSLRGNTGELFF	TGTGCCAGCAGCCTACGGGGGAACACCGGGGAGCTGTTTTTT
TRBV14	TRBJ1-1	NA	NA	CASSRIERGTEAFF	TGTGCCAGCAGCCGGATTGAGCGGGGGACTGAAGCTTTCTTT
TRBV2	TRBJ1-5	NA	NA	CASSDAGPGEVFQPQHF	TGTGCCAGCAGTGACGCGGGGCCGGGGGAAGTGTTTCAGCCCCAGCATTTT
TRBV12-3/TRBV12-4	TRBJ1-2	once	NA	CASSLAQGLGYTF	TGTGCCAGCAGTTTAGCGCAGGGATTGGGCTACACCTTC
TRBV5-1	TRBJ2-1	NA	NA	CASSFRGNEQFF	TGCGCCAGCAGCTTTAGAGGCAATGAGCAGTTCTTC
TRBV6-5	TRBJ2-5	once	TRBD2	CASSSWGGQETQYF	TGTGCCAGCTCCTCCTGGGGGGGACAAGAGACCCAGTACTTC
TRBV5-1	TRBJ2-6	NA	TRBD2	CASTPGGGANVLTF	TGCGCCAGCACCCCGGGGGGTGGGGCCAACGTCCTGACTTTC
TRBV24-1	TRBJ2-5	NA	NA	CATSEGARAETQYF	TGTGCCACCAGTGAGGGGGCGCGGGCAGAGACCCAGTACTTC
TRBV5-1	TRBJ1-2	NA	NA	CASSLGQIYGYTF	TGCGCCAGCAGCTTGGGACAGATCTATGGCTACACCTTC
TRBV7-8	TRBJ1-1	NA	NA	CASSLARQGGTEAFF	TGTGCCAGCAGCTTAGCGCGCCAGGGAGGGACTGAAGCTTTCTTT
TRBV4-1	TRBJ1-1	NA	TRBD1	CASSHPRRDRVNWGTEAFF	TGCGCCAGCAGCCACCCGCGACGGGACAGGGTCAATTGGGGCACTGAAGCTTTCTTT
TRBV6-6	TRBJ1-2	NA	NA	CASSYAPNRLLGYTF	TGTGCCAGCAGTTACGCACCAAACAGGCTTCTGGGCTACACCTTC
TRBV5-1	TRBJ1-2	NA	NA	CASSPGSSHGYTF	TGCGCCAGCAGCCCAGGATCCTCCCATGGCTACACCTTC
TRBV10-3	TRBJ1-2	NA	TRBD1	CAISDIEQGYYGYTF	TGTGCCATCAGTGATATAGAACAGGGGTACTATGGCTACACCTTC
TRBV27	TRBJ1-1	NA	NA	CASSFERYTEAFF	TGTGCCAGCAGTTTTGAGAGGTACACTGAAGCTTTCTTT
TRBV10-1	TRBJ2-1	NA	TRBD1	CASGGDRAGWNEQFF	TGCGCCAGCGGGGGGGACAGGGCCGGGTGGAATGAGCAGTTCTTC
TRBV6-5	TRBJ1-6	NA	NA	CASSQNSPLHF	TGTGCCAGCAGTCAGAATTCACCCCTCCACTTT
TRBV2	TRBJ1-1	few	NA	CASSVLSEAFF	TGTGCCAGCAGTGTACTATCTGAAGCTTTCTTT
TRBV7-2	TRBJ1-5	NA	NA	CASSLGYRDSNQPQHF	TGTGCCAGCAGCTTAGGTTACAGGGATAGCAATCAGCCCCAGCATTTT
TRBV6-1	TRBJ1-2	NA	NA	CASSEGWSGSNYGYTF	TGTGCCAGCAGTGAAGGGTGGTCGGGGTCTAACTATGGCTACACCTTC
TRBV3-1/TRBV3-2	TRBJ2-1	NA	TRBD2	CASSHLAVASGYNEQFF	TGTGCCAGCAGCCACTTAGCGGTAGCTAGCGGGTACAATGAGCAGTTCTTC
TRBV5-1	TRBJ1-3	NA	NA	CASRVEAGNTIYF	TGCGCCAGCAGAGTTGAGGCTGGAAACACCATATATTTT
TRBV4-2	TRBJ2-5	once	TRBD1	CASSQDLETGGGTQYF	TGTGCCAGCAGCCAAGATCTAGAGACAGGGGGGGGGACCCAGTACTTC
TRBV5-1	TRBJ2-5	NA	TRBD2	CASSLSGTSEETQYF	TGCGCCAGCAGCTTATCTGGGACTAGCGAAGAGACCCAGTACTTC
TRBV27	TRBJ1-1	NA	NA	CASSITVNTEAFF	TGTGCCAGCAGTATCACAGTAAACACTGAAGCTTTCTTT
TRBV28	TRBJ2-2	NA	NA	CASSFPPPQKQANTGELFF	TGTGCCAGCAGTTTCCCTCCCCCACAGAAACAAGCGAACACCGGGGAGCTGTTTTTT